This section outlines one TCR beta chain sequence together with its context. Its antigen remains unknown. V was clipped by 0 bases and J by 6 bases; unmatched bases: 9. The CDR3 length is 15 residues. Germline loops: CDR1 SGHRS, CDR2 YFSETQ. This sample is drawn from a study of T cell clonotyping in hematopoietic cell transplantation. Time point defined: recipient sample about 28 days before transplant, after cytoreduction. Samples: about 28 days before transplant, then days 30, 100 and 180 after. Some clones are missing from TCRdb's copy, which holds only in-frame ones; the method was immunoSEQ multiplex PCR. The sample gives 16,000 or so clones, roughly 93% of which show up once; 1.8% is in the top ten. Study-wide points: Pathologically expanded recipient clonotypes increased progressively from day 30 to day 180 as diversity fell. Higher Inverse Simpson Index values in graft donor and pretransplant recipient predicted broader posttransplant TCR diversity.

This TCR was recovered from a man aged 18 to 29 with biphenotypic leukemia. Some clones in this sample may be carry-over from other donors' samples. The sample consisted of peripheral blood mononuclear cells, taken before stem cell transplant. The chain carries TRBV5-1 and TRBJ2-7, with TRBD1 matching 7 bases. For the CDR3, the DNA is TGCGCCAGCAGCTTGGCCGGGACAGCCCCCGGCGAGCAGTACTTC. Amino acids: CASSLAGTAPGEQYF.